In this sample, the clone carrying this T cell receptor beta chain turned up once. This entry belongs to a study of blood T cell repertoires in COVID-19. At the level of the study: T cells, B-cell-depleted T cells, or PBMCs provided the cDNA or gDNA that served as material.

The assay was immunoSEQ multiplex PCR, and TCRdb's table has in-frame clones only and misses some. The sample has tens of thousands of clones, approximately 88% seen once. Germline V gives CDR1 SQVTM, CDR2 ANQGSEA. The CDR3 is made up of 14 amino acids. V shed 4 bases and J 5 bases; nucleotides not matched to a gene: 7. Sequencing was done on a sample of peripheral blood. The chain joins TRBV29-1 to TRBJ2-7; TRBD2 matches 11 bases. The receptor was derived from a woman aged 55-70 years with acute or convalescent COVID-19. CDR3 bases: TGCAGCGTTGTTCTAGCGGGGGGCTACGACGAGCAGTACGTC. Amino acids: CSVVLAGGYDEQYV.